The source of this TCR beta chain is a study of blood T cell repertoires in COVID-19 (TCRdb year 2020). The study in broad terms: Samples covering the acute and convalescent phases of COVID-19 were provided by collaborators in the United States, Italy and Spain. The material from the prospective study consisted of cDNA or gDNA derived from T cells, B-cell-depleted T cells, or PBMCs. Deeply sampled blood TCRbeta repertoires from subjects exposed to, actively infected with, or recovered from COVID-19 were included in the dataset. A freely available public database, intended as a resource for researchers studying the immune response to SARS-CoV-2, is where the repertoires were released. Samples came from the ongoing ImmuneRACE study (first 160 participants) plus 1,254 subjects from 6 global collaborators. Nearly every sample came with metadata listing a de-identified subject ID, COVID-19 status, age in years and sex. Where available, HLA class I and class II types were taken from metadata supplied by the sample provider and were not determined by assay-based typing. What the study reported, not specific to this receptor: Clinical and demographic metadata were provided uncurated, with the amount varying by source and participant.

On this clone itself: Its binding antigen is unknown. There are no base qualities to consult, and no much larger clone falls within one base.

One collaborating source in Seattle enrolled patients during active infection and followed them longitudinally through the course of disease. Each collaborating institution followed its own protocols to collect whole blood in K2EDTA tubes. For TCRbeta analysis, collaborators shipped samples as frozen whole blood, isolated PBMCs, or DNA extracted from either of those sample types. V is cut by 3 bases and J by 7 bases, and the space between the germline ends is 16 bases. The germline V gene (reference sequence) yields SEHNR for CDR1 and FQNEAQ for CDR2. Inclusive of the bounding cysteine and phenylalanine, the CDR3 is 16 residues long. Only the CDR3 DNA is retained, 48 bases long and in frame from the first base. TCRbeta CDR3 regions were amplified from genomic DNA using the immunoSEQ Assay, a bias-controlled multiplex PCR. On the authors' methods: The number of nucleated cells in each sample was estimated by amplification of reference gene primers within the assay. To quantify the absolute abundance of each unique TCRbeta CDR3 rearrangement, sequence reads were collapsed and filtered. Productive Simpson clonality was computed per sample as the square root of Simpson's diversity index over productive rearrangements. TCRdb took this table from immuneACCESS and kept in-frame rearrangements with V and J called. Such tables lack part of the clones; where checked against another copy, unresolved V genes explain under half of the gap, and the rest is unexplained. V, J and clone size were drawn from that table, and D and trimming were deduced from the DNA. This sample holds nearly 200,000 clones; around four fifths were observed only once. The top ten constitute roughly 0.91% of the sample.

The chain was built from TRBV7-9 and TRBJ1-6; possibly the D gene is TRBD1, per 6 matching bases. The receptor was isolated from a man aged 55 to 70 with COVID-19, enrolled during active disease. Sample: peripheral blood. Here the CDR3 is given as CASSFQGPRGNSPLHF. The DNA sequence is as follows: TGTGCCAGCAGCTTCCAGGGGCCGAGGGGGAATTCACCCCTCCACTTT.